This T cell receptor beta chain is drawn from a study of shared clonotypes between healthy human individuals. Study-level findings and limits: Clonotype sharing among donors was thought likely to change with sequencing depth.

Of note for this clone: Its cognate antigen is unknown. This same CDR3 is encoded by further DNA sequences in the sample.

The table came from immunoSEQ multiplex PCR; TCRdb's copy has only in-frame clones and leaves some out. The sample holds some 1,900,000 clones; less than 95% are singletons and the top ten take roughly 1%. Naive CD8 isolation took CD45RO-negative cells positively selected for CCR7 and excluded terminally differentiated effector memory CD45RA+ cells. Sequenced input: naive CD8+ T cells sorted from blood. This TCR came from a man aged 18 to 29 in good health.

CDR3 in amino acids: CASSFPSYEQYF. In DNA, the CDR3 is TGTGCCAGCAGCTTCCCTTCCTACGAGCAGTACTTC. The rearrangement links TRBV7-9 to TRBJ2-7; D gene unclear. The CDR3 has 12 amino acids. Trimming shortened V by 3 bases and J by 1 base, and 4 bases separated the two germline ends. From germline, CDR1 is SEHNR and CDR2 FQNEAQ (reference sequence).